This T cell receptor (beta chain) was retrieved from a study of T cell responses to AZD1222 COVID-19 vaccine. The overall study: Pooled in the analysis were second doses at about 4 or about 12 weeks.

A note on this clone: The antigen is unknown.

Germline CDR1 SGHAT, CDR2 FQNNGV. The CDR3 extends over 13 amino acids. V lost 4 bases and J 7 bases, leaving 14 bases between the germline ends. The repertoire was sequenced with immunoSEQ multiplex PCR; TCRdb's copy has only in-frame clones and lacks some. The profile covers 60,000 to 65,000 clones, with 84% appearing a single time and 6.5% to 8% taken by the ten largest. General observations from the study: Mostly white British, mostly female donors; authors suggested clonal diversity may be underestimated.

The chain recombines TRBV11-2 with TRBJ2-7, with D tentatively TRBD2 (6 bases). The source was peripheral blood, collected on day 0 of AZD1222 vaccination. This sequence was found in an adult in good health. The CDR3 DNA sequence: TGTGCCAGCAGCTCTGGGGGGTTCGGAGAGCAGTACTTC. Protein: CASSSGGFGEQYF.